These 22 T cell receptor beta chains were sequenced from one sample in a study of T cell responses to AZD1222 COVID-19 vaccine. The data were produced by immunoSEQ multiplex PCR, yet TCRdb's version contains in-frame clones alone and is incomplete. The top ten hold about 3% of the sample, which has about 78,000 clones, 90% seen once. The sample here was peripheral blood, taken 28 days after the second AZD1222 dose. Receptors were obtained from an adult who received the AZD1222 COVID-19 vaccine.

V usage is TRBV11-3 and J usage is TRBJ2-3; D ambiguous. The V and J ends lost 1 base and 0 bases respectively, with 5 bases between them. Germline V gives CDR1 SGHNT, CDR2 YENEEA. The CDR3 runs to 14 residues. This chain's CDR3 is CASSLARSTDTQYF. The CDR3 DNA reads as TGTGCCAGCAGCTTAGCGCGGAGCACAGATACGCAGTATTTT.

The chain is built from TRBV5-1 and TRBJ2-7, with TRBD1 identical over 7 bases. This CDR3 is built from 15 residues. The V gene's germline CDR1 is SGHRS and CDR2 YFSETQ. V was pared by 4 bases and J by 3 bases, with 10 bases of the junction left unmatched. CDR3 residues: CASSLMDRKFYEQYF. CDR3 coding DNA: TGCGCCAGCAGCCTTATGGACAGGAAATTCTACGAGCAGTACTTC.

The rearrangement links TRBV3-1 (or the pseudogene TRBV3-2) to TRBJ1-2; D gene unclear. Germline V gene data show CDR1 as LGHDT and CDR2 as YNNKEL (reference sequence). Trimming cost V 1 base and J 8 bases, with 8 bases left between them. The CDR3 spans 12 residues. This CDR3 reads CASSQGERGYTF. The CDR3, as DNA: TGTGCCAGCAGCCAAGGGGAACGGGGCTACACCTTC.

The chain links TRBV5-6 to TRBJ2-3; D possibly matches TRBD1 or TRBD2 (5 bases each). The CDR3 length is 14 residues. Looked up from germline, CDR1 is SGHDT and CDR2 is YYEEEE. V shed 1 base and J shed 3 bases, with 9 bases lying between them. CDR3 sequence: CASSLWGITDTQYF. CDR3 nucleotide sequence: TGTGCCAGCAGCTTGTGGGGGATAACAGATACGCAGTATTTT.

The chain employs TRBV2 and TRBJ1-5; 7 positions match TRBD1. V was clipped by 4 bases and J by 6 bases; unmatched bases: 3. CDR1 is SNHLY and CDR2 is FYNNEI in the germline V gene. This CDR3 comprises 13 residues. CDR3 in amino acids: CASSVRGPQPQHF. CDR3 bases: TGTGCCAGCAGTGTAAGGGGGCCTCAGCCCCAGCATTTT. The whole variable domain, filled in from reference TRBV2 and TRBJ1-5, reads EPEVTQTPSHQVTQMGQEVILRCVPISNHLYFYWYRQILGQKVEFLVSFYNNEISEKSEIFDDQFSVERPDGSNFTLKIRSTKLEDSAMYFCASSVRGPQPQHFGDGTRLSIL.

V gene TRBV6-5 combines with J gene TRBJ1-4, with D possibly being TRBD1 (6 bases). This CDR3 is 15 amino acids long. V lost 4 bases and J lost 5, with 14 bases in between. The germline gives CDR1 MNHEY, CDR2 SVGAGI. Here the CDR3 reads CASSSQDSLNEKLFF. The CDR3 coding sequence is TGTGCCAGCAGTTCCCAGGACAGCTTAAATGAAAAACTGTTTTTT.

The V and J genes are TRBV3-1 (or the pseudogene TRBV3-2) and TRBJ1-1; D uncertain. CDR1 and CDR2 (germline): LGHDT, YNNKEL (reference sequence). This CDR3 contains 12 residues. The V and J ends lost 1 base and 9 bases respectively, with 9 bases between them. CDR3 nucleotide sequence: TGTGCCAGCAGCCAAGTTTCGGGAAAAGCTTTCTTT. It codes for CASSQVSGKAFF.

The chain recombines TRBV20-1 with TRBJ2-3, with 9 nucleotides matching TRBD2. Unmatched junction bases numbered 4, after V lost 6 bases and J lost 9 bases. The CDR3 is 11 residues long. The germline gives CDR1 DFQATT, CDR2 SNEGSKA (reference sequence). CDR3 DNA: TGCAGTGCGGGACTAGCCGGCACGCAGTATTTT. This translates into CSAGLAGTQYF.

This clone showed up just once. The chain links TRBV7-9 to TRBJ1-4; possibly TRBD1 for D (5 bases). The CDR3 spans 15 residues. The germline CDR1 and CDR2 sequences are SEHNR and FQNEAQ (reference sequence). V was clipped by 4 bases and J by 3 bases, with 12 bases between them. CDR3 in amino acids: CASSSNRGPNEKLFF. As DNA, the CDR3 is TGTGCCAGCAGCTCGAATAGGGGTCCTAATGAAAAACTGTTTTTT. Filled out from reference TRBV7-9 and TRBJ1-4, the complete variable domain reads DTGVSQNPRHKITKRGQNVTFRCDPISEHNRLYWYRQTLGQGPEFLTYFQNEAQLEKSRLLSDRFSAERPKGSFSTLEIQRTEQGDSAMYLCASSSNRGPNEKLFFGSGTQLSVL.

V and J are TRBV9 and TRBJ2-5; 14 positions match TRBD2. The CDR3 has 15 residues. V shed 2 bases and J 5 bases; nucleotides not matched to a gene: 2. Germline CDR1 SGDLS, CDR2 YYNGEE. CDR3: CASSVGLAGGETQYF. DNA of the CDR3: TGTGCCAGCAGCGTCGGACTAGCGGGAGGTGAGACCCAGTACTTC.

The count of this clone is one. The rearrangement joins TRBV5-8 to TRBJ1-1; D possibly corresponds to TRBD1 (5 bases). V lost 2 bases and J 1 base, leaving 9 bases between the germline ends. Germline lookup yields CDR1 SGHTS and CDR2 YDEGEE. This CDR3 spans 14 amino acids. The CDR3 DNA reads as TGTGCCAGCAGCTTTCGGGGCCAGAACACTGAAGCTTTCTTT. Amino acids: CASSFRGQNTEAFF.

V is TRBV6-6 and J is TRBJ2-3, with TRBD2 identical over 11 bases. The germline V gene has CDR1 MNHNY and CDR2 SVGAGI (reference sequence). The CDR3 loop spans 14 amino acids. CDR3 in DNA: TGTGCTTCCCGCCCAACTAGCGGGAGTGATACGCAGTATTTT. Amino acid sequence: CASRPTSGSDTQYF.

The chain links TRBV6-5 to TRBJ1-4; a weak D match, TRBD1 (6 bases). Trimming took off 10 bases at V and 10 bases at J, with 19 bases between the two ends. Germline CDR1 reads MNHEY; CDR2 reads SVGAGI. The CDR3 extends over 13 amino acids. The CDR3 here is CATRVGGQGKLFF. DNA for the CDR3: TGTGCCACACGGGTAGGGGGGCAGGGAAAACTGTTTTTT.

The count of this clone is one. The chain is built from TRBV5-1 and TRBJ2-7; the D gene is possibly TRBD1 (6 bases). The CDR3 loop spans 13 amino acids. V was clipped by 4 bases and J by 3 bases, with 11 bases between them. Germline values: CDR1 SGHRS, CDR2 YFSETQ. This CDR3 reads CASSEEQGYEQYF. CDR3 in DNA: TGCGCCAGCAGCGAGGAACAGGGCTACGAGCAGTACTTC.

V gene TRBV5-1 combines with J gene TRBJ2-5; the D gene could be TRBD1 or TRBD2 (5 bases each). The ends were cut back, 2 bases at V and 2 bases at J, with 13 bases in the middle. Germline values: CDR1 SGHRS, CDR2 YFSETQ. CDR3 length: 15 residues. DNA for the CDR3: TGCGCCAGCAGCTTCGGAAGGGGCGGGCAAGAGACCCAGTACTTC. Amino acids: CASSFGRGGQETQYF. Complete variable domain (other parts from reference TRBV5-1 and TRBJ2-5): KAGVTQTPRYLIKTRGQQVTLSCSPISGHRSVSWYQQTPGQGLQFLFEYFSETQRNKGNFPGRFSGRQFSNSRSEMNVSTLELGDSALYLCASSFGRGGQETQYFGPGTRLLVL.

This rearrangement joins TRBV5-4 to TRBJ2-5; 16 bases are a match to TRBD2. Germline values: CDR1 SGHNT, CDR2 YYREEE (reference sequence). Losses at the gene ends were 4 bases for V and 5 bases for J; bases not matched to a gene: 8. The CDR3 has 17 amino acids. The CDR3 DNA follows: TGTGCCAGCAGCACCGGGACTAGCGGGAGGGCGGGGGAGACCCAGTACTTC. Protein sequence: CASSTGTSGRAGETQYF.

The chain joins TRBV25-1 to TRBJ2-7; possible D gene TRBD2, 5 bases. The V end lost 3 bases, the J end lost 1 base, and 13 bases lay between the germline ends. Germline assignment: CDR1 MGHDK and CDR2 SYGVNS. This CDR3 has 15 residues. The CDR3 bases are TGTGCCAGCAGTGAGAGGGAAGAATTGTCCTACGAGCAGTACTTC. This encodes CASSEREELSYEQYF.

V usage is TRBV5-1 and J usage is TRBJ2-5, with TRBD1 matching 10 bases. J lost 5 bases, V lost 4 bases, and 8 bases had no gene match. CDR1 and CDR2 from the germline V gene are SGHRS and YFSETQ. The CDR3 contains 15 residues. As DNA, the CDR3 is TGCGCCAGCAGCCGCCCGGGACAGGGGAGCGAGACCCAGTACTTC. Protein sequence: CASSRPGQGSETQYF. The whole variable domain, remainder taken from reference TRBV5-1 and TRBJ2-5, is KAGVTQTPRYLIKTRGQQVTLSCSPISGHRSVSWYQQTPGQGLQFLFEYFSETQRNKGNFPGRFSGRQFSNSRSEMNVSTLELGDSALYLCASSRPGQGSETQYFGPGTRLLVL.

The V gene is TRBV6-5, the J gene TRBJ2-7; tentative D call: TRBD2 (6 bases). CDR3 size: 15 residues. CDR1 is MNHEY, CDR2 SVGAGI, per germline. V lost 7 bases and J 6 bases, leaving 22 bases between the germline ends. The DNA of the CDR3 is TGTGCCAGCATGCCCCTTGTCCGGGAGCAATTCGAGCAGTACTTC. Translating gives CASMPLVREQFEQYF.

This clone was counted a few times. The V and J genes are TRBV28 and TRBJ2-5, with 9 bases identical to TRBD1. In germline, CDR1 is MDHEN, CDR2 SYDVKM. This CDR3 has 15 amino acids. The V segment lost 5 bases and the J segment 4 bases; nucleotides outside the gene matches: 8. The CDR3 protein is CASSAPGQGSETQYF. The DNA of the CDR3 is TGTGCCAGCAGTGCGCCGGGACAGGGTTCAGAGACCCAGTACTTC.

The chain is built from TRBV12-3 or TRBV12-4 and TRBJ1-4; D might be TRBD1 (5 bases). Trimming took 2 bases from V and 14 from J, leaving 12 bases between them. This CDR3 has 12 amino acids. The CDR3 DNA reads as TGTGCCAGCAGTTTACGGGACCTGGGGCTGTTTTTT. This sequence encodes CASSLRDLGLFF.

This clone was counted a few times. The V gene is TRBV5-1, the J gene TRBJ1-5; D remains unclear. The CDR3 runs to 13 residues. Per germline, CDR1 SGHRS and CDR2 YFSETQ. V was shortened by 0 bases and J by 4 bases, with 5 bases between the two germline ends. This CDR3 is CASSLGPNQPQHF. The CDR3 nucleotides read TGCGCCAGCAGCTTGGGACCGAATCAGCCCCAGCATTTT.